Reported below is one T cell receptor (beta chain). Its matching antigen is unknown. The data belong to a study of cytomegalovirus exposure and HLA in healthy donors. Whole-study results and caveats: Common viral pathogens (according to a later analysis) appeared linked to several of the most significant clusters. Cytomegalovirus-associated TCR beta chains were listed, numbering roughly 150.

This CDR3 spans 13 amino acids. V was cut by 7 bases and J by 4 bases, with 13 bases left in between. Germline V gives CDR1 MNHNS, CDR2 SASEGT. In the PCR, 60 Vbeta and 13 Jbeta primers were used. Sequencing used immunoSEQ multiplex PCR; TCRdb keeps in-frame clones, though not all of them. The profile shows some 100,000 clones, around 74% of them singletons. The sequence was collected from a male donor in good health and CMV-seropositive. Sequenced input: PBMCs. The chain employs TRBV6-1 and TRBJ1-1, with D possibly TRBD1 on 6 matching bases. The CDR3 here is CASTPNRVTEAFF. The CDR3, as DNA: TGTGCCAGCACTCCAAACAGGGTCACTGAAGCTTTCTTT.